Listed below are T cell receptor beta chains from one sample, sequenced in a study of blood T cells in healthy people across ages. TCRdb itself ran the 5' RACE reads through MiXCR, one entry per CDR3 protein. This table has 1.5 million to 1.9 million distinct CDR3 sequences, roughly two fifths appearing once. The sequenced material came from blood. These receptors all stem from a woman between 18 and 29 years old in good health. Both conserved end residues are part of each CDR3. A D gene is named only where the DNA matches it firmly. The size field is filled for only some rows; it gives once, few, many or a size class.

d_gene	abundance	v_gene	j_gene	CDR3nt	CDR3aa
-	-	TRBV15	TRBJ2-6	TGTGCCACCAGCAGAGATGCTGGGGCCAACGTCCTGACTTTC	CATSRDAGANVLTF
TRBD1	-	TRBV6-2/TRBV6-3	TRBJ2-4	TGTGCCAGCAGTTCCCTGGGGACAGCTTACAATGAGCAGTACTTC	CASSSLGTAYNEQYF
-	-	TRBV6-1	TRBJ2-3	TGTGCCATCGACGAACCCTACAGCTTCACAGATACGCAGTATTTT	CAIDEPYSFTDTQYF
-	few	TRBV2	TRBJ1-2	TGTGCCAGCAGTGACGAGGGGTACTATGGCTACACCTTC	CASSDEGYYGYTF
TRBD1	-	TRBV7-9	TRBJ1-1	TGTGCCAGCAGCTTAGCTTGGGACAGTCGGACTGAAGCTTTCTTT	CASSLAWDSRTEAFF
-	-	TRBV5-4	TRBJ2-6	TGTGCCAGCAGCGATGGGACGGCCTCTGGGGCCAACGTCCTGACTTTC	CASSDGTASGANVLTF
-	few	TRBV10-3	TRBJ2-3	TGTGCCATCAGTGATGTCGCTAGCACAGATACGCAGTATTTT	CAISDVASTDTQYF
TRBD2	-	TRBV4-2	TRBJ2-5	TGTGCCAGCAGCCAAGATCGGACTAGCGTTACCTACGGGCAGTACTTC	CASSQDRTSVTYGQYF
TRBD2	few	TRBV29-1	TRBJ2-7	TGCAGCGTTACCGGACTAGCGGGAGTCTACGAGCAGTACTTC	CSVTGLAGVYEQYF
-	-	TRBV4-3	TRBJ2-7	TGCGCCAGCAGCCAAGACCGGCAGATCCCCTACGAGCAGTACTTC	CASSQDRQIPYEQYF
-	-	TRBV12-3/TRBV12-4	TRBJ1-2	TGTGCCAGCAGTTTAGGTTCCGGTTTCTATGGCTACACCTTC	CASSLGSGFYGYTF
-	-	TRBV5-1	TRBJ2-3	TGCGCCAGCACCTTATTGGGAGATACGCAGTATTTT	CASTLLGDTQYF
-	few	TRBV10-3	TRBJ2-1	TGTGCCATCAGTCGCGAGGGGGAAAGTTACAATGAGCAGTTCTTC	CAISREGESYNEQFF
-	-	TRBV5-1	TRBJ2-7	TGCGCCAGCAGCTACGAGGGTTACTACGAGCAGTACTTC	CASSYEGYYEQYF
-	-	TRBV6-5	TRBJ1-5	TGTGCCAGCAGTTCGCCCTTCGTGACAGGCCTTGTTAATCAGCCCCAGCATTTT	CASSSPFVTGLVNQPQHF
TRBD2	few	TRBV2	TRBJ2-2	TGTGCCAGCAGTCCTAGCGGGGCCACCGGGGAGCTGTTTTTT	CASSPSGATGELFF
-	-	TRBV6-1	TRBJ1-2	TGTGCCAGCAGAGAAGACAAGCCTAACTATGGCTACACCTTC	CASREDKPNYGYTF
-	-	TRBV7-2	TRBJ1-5	TGTGCCAGCAGCTTAGGGAGCCTCAATCAGCCCCAGCATTTT	CASSLGSLNQPQHF
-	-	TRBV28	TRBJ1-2	TGTGCCAGCAGTTTCGGGCAGGAAAGCTATGGCTACACCTTC	CASSFGQESYGYTF
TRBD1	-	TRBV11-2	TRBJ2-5	TGTGCCAGCAGCTTGACAGGGGGTACGGAGACCCAGTACTTC	CASSLTGGTETQYF
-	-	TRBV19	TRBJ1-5	TGTGCCAGTAAATGGTCCGGGGGCGAAAGCAATCAGCCCCAGCATTTT	CASKWSGGESNQPQHF
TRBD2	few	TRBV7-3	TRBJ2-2	TGTGCCAGCAGCTTAAGCGGGAGCGGCACCGGGGAGCTGTTTTTT	CASSLSGSGTGELFF
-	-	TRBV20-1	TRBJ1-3	TGCAGTGCTCTAGGGGACAACAGCGGAAACACCATATATTTT	CSALGDNSGNTIYF
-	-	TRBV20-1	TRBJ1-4	TGCAGTGCTCGGGACGGTGAAAAACTGTTTTTT	CSARDGEKLFF
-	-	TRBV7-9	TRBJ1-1	TGTGCCAGCAGCTTGGGGTTGAGGGGTCAGGAAGTTGTAGAAGCTTTCTTT	CASSLGLRGQEVVEAFF
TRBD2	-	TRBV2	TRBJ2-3	TGTGCCAGCAGTGAAAGGACTAGCAGGCGCACAGATACGCAGTATTTT	CASSERTSRRTDTQYF
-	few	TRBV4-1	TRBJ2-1	TGCGCCAGCAGCCGATACGGACAGTACAATGAGCAGTTCTTC	CASSRYGQYNEQFF
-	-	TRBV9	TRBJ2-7	TGTGCCAGCAGCGTAGAGGACTGGGATTCCAATGAGCAGTACTTC	CASSVEDWDSNEQYF
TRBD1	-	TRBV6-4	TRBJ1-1	TGTGCCAGAGGACAGGAAGGAATTTGGGACACTGAAGCTTTCTTT	CARGQEGIWDTEAFF
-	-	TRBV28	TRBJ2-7	TGTGCCGGCAGTGACCAAGGGGCGTCCTACGAGCAGTACTTC	CAGSDQGASYEQYF
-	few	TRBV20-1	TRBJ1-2	TGCAGTGCCTGGACAGTTCCCTATGGCTACACCTTC	CSAWTVPYGYTF